What follows is one T cell receptor beta chain and its context. The data stem from a study of blood T cells in healthy people across ages. Primers used in a second PCR of roughly 7 to 12 cycles were a sample-barcoded 5' primer and a J-beta primer mix. MiXCR was run by TCRdb on the 5' RACE reads, yielding one entry per CDR3 protein. The sample has approximately 940,000 distinct CDR3 sequences; around 48% are singletons. In germline, CDR1 is MNHEY, CDR2 SVGAGI. This CDR3 has 14 residues. Trimming stripped 5 bases from V and 9 bases from J, with 16 bases between. Each sample used at least 7 million PBMCs.

The sample comprised blood. The chain has TRBV6-5 and TRBJ1-4, with D possibly being TRBD1 (5 bases). The sequence came from a young man in good health. The CDR3 loop is CASSADSLMKKLFF. The CDR3 DNA reads TGTGCCAGCAGTGCTGACAGCCTAATGAAAAAACTGTTTTTT.